A single sample gave rise to the 2 T cell receptor beta chains below, sequenced in a study of blood T cell repertoires in COVID-19. TCRdb's copy holds only in-frame clones and misses some; the assay was immunoSEQ multiplex PCR. The data contain a few hundred thousand clones, around nine tenths of them singletons. Sequenced: peripheral blood. The source is a woman aged 55-70 years with COVID-19, enrolled during active disease.

This chain links TRBV2 with TRBJ1-5, with 9 nucleotides matching TRBD1. Germline V gene sequence: CDR1 SNHLY, CDR2 FYNNEI. V trimming: 7 bases; J trimming: 0 bases; junction bases outside the gene matches: 7. The CDR3 is made up of 16 amino acids. CDR3: CASKPGQGLSNQPQHF. Written as DNA, the CDR3 is TGTGCCAGCAAACCGGGACAGGGCCTTAGCAATCAGCCCCAGCATTTT.

This clone has only one observation. The rearrangement joins TRBV27 to TRBJ2-2, with 10 bases aligning to TRBD2. The CDR3 has 16 amino acids. Per the germline V gene, CDR1 is MNHEY and CDR2 is SMNVEV (reference sequence). V was pared by 3 bases and J by 4 bases, with 5 bases of the junction left unmatched. The CDR3: CASSFSSGGGTGELFF. In DNA, the CDR3 is TGTGCCAGCAGTTTTTCTAGCGGGGGTGGCACCGGGGAGCTGTTTTTT.